This T cell receptor (beta chain) was identified in a study of chemoradiotherapy in HPV16-positive cancers. Per germline, CDR1 MDHEN and CDR2 SYDVKM. With V trimmed by 7 bases and J by 5 bases, 3 bases remained unmatched. The CDR3 is made up of 12 amino acids. This clone was seen a few times. Measured with immunoSEQ multiplex PCR; TCRdb has only the in-frame clones, and not every one. The sample shows roughly 9,000 clones, around 80% of them seen only once. This specimen was acquired from a patient who underwent chemoradiotherapy. V and J are TRBV28 and TRBJ2-7; 9 bases line up with TRBD1. The clonotype was recovered from a human donor with HPV-associated anogenital cancer. The DNA for the CDR3 is TGTGCCAGCAAAACAGGGGGCCACGAGCAGTACTTC. This encodes CASKTGGHEQYF. Combining the CDR3 with reference TRBV28 and TRBJ2-7 gives the whole variable domain DVKVTQSSRYLVKRTGEKVFLECVQDMDHENMFWYRQDPGLGLRLIYFSYDVKMKEKGDIPEGYSVSREKKERFSLILESASTNQTSMYLCASKTGGHEQYFGPGTRLTVT.